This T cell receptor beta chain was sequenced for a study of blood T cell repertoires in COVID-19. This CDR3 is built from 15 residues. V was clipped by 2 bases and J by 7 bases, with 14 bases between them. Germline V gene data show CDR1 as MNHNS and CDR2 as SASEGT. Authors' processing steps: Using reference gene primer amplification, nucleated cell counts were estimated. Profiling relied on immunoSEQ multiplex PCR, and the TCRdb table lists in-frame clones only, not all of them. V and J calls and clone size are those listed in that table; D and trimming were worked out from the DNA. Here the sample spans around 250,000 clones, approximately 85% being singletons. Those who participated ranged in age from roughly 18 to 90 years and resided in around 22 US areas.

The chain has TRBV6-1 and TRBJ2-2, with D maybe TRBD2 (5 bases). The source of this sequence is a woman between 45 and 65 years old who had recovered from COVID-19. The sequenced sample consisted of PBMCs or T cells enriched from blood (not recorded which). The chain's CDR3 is CASSESPGDNGELFF. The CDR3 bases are TGTGCCAGCAGTGAATCTCCCGGGGATAACGGGGAGCTGTTTTTT.